The 8 T cell receptor beta chains presented below share a single source sample, sequenced in a study of CD4+ T cells in melanoma. Data came from immunoSEQ multiplex PCR; TCRdb stores just in-frame clones and leaves some out. This repertoire shows fewer than 150,000 clones, roughly 91% found once; its top ten account for more than 1.5%. The receptors derive from a human donor with melanoma.

V gene TRBV11-2 combines with J gene TRBJ2-3, with no clear D. V lost 1 base and J lost 0, with 8 bases in between. Germline CDR1 is SGHAT and CDR2 is FQNNGV. CDR3 length equals 15 residues. The CDR3 spells CASSLGRISTDTQYF. CDR3 coding DNA: TGTGCCAGCAGCTTAGGGCGGATAAGCACAGATACGCAGTATTTT. Full variable domain (remainder filled in from reference TRBV11-2 and TRBJ2-3): EAGVAQSPRYKIIEKRQSVAFWCNPISGHATLYWYQQILGQGPKLLIQFQNNGVVDDSQLPKDRFSAERLKGVDSTLKIQPAKLEDSAVYLCASSLGRISTDTQYFGPGTRLTVL.

This clone occurred once. The V and J genes are TRBV7-9 and TRBJ2-2; D call uncertain. The CDR3 has 13 amino acids. Germline V gene lookup returns CDR1 SEHNR and CDR2 FQNEAQ (reference sequence). Trimming stripped 2 bases from V and 7 bases from J, with 8 bases between. This CDR3 is CASSLPVHGELFF. DNA for the CDR3: TGTGCCAGCAGCTTACCGGTACACGGGGAGCTGTTTTTT.

This chain links TRBV5-4 with TRBJ2-1, with 11 bases that match TRBD1. The junction had 9 bases not matched to a gene; V was cut back by 4 bases and J by 9 bases. CDR3 length: 15 residues. CDR1 SGHNT and CDR2 YYREEE come from the germline V gene (reference sequence). The CDR3: CASSQDRGLEGEQFF. The CDR3 bases are TGTGCCAGCAGCCAGGACAGGGGGCTAGAGGGTGAGCAGTTCTTC.

The chain couples TRBV21-1 to TRBJ1-2. TRBV21-1 is a documented pseudogene. The CDR3 consists of 14 residues. The chain's CDR3 is CARDPRGGIWVYTF. The DNA for the CDR3 is TGTGCCAGAGATCCTCGGGGGGGGATATGGGTCTACACCTTC.

V gene TRBV7-9 combines with J gene TRBJ2-1, with no clear D. The V end was cut by 5 bases, the J end by 10 bases, with 12 bases between. The V gene's germline CDR1 is SEHNR and CDR2 FQNEAQ (reference sequence). There are 12 residues in the CDR3. CDR3 nucleotides: TGTGCCAGCAGCCCGACGGACGTGGAGCAGTTCTTC. It codes for CASSPTDVEQFF. The variable domain in full, completed from reference TRBV7-9 and TRBJ2-1, reads DTGVSQNPRHKITKRGQNVTFRCDPISEHNRLYWYRQTLGQGPEFLTYFQNEAQLEKSRLLSDRFSAERPKGSFSTLEIQRTEQGDSAMYLCASSPTDVEQFFGPGTRLTVL.

This clone appeared once. The J gene is TRBJ1-3, the V gene TRBV2, with no clear D. The germline V and J ends were trimmed by 7 bases and 7 bases, with 11 bases remaining between them. This CDR3 is 12 amino acids long. Per germline, CDR1 SNHLY and CDR2 FYNNEI. The CDR3 DNA follows: TGTGCCAGCACAGTGGCCCGGAACACCATATATTTT. It translates to CASTVARNTIYF.

The CDR3 nucleotides read TGTGCCAGCAGTCGTCAGAATAATGAAAAACTGTTTTTT. It codes for CASSRQNNEKLFF. The V and J genes are TRBV5-4 and TRBJ1-4; D not resolved. This CDR3 contains 13 residues. Germline CDR1 reads SGHNT; CDR2 reads YYREEE (reference sequence). The ends were cut back, 5 bases at V and 4 bases at J, with 9 bases in the middle.

The chain uses TRBV5-1 and TRBJ1-1; D is possibly TRBD1 (5 bases). The V and J ends lost 0 bases and 8 bases respectively, with 17 bases between them. This CDR3 contains 15 residues. Germline lookup yields CDR1 SGHRS and CDR2 YFSETQ. The DNA for the CDR3 is TGCGCCAGCAGCTTGGGAACTCTAGGCAACAGGGAAGCTTTCTTT. Translated, it gives CASSLGTLGNREAFF. Full variable domain (missing parts from reference TRBV5-1 and TRBJ1-1): KAGVTQTPRYLIKTRGQQVTLSCSPISGHRSVSWYQQTPGQGLQFLFEYFSETQRNKGNFPGRFSGRQFSNSRSEMNVSTLELGDSALYLCASSLGTLGNREAFFGQGTRLTVV.